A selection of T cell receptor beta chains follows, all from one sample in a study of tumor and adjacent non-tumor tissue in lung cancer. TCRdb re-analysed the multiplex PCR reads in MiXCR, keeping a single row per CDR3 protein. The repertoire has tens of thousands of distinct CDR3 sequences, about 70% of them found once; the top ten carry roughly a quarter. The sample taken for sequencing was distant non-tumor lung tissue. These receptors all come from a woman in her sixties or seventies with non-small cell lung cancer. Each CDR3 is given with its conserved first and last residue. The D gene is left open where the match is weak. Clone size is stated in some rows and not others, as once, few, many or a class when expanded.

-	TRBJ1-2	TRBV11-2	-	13	TGTGCAAGCAGCGGGGAGGGGAGGGGAGGCTACACCTTC	CASSGEGRGGYTF
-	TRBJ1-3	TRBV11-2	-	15	TGTGCCAGCAGCCTTCGGGGGAGGGAGGCAAACACCATATATTTT	CASSLRGREANTIYF
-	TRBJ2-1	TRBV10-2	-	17	TGCGACAGCAGGAGGGGTGGGGGCGGGAGTAACTACAATGAGCAATTCTTC	CDSRRGGGGSNYNEQFF
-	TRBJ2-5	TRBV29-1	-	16	TGCAGCGTTGAAGGGGCCCGGAAGAGCGAGCAAGAGACCCAGTACTTC	CSVEGARKSEQETQYF
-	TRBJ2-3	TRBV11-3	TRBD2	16	TGTGCCAACAGCCCCGGCCTAGCGGGGTCAACAGATACGCAGTGTTTT	CANSPGLAGSTDTQCF
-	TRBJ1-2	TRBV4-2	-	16	TGTGCCAGGAGCCCTGACCCGGGACTGGGGGCGTTTGGCTACACCTTC	CARSPDPGLGAFGYTF
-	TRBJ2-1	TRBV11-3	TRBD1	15	TGTGTCAGCATCCGTATGTCACAGGGGGGAGGTGAGCAGTTCTTC	CVSIRMSQGGGEQFF
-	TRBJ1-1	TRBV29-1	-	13	TGCATCGTTGAAGACTTACGGAACACTGAAGCTTTCTTT	CIVEDLRNTEAFF
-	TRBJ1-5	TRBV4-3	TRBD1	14	TGCGCCAGTAGCCAAAGGACAGGGGATCAGCCCCAGCATTTT	CASSQRTGDQPQHF
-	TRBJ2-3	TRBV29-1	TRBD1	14	TGCAGCGTGGCCGGGACAGACCCCACAGATACGCAGTATTTT	CSVAGTDPTDTQYF
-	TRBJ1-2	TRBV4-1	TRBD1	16	TGCGCCAGAACATTAATTGCGACGGGACAGGACTATGGCTACACCTTC	CARTLIATGQDYGYTF
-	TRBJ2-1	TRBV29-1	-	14	TGCCGCGCTAGTGGAGGGAACTCCTACAATGAGCAGTTCTTC	CRASGGNSYNEQFF
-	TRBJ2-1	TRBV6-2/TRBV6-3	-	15	TGTGCCAAGGCCAGTATCCATCACTCCTACAATGAGCAGTTCTTC	CAKASIHHSYNEQFF
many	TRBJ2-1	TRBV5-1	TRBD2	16	TGCGCCAGCAGCTTGGGTAGCGGGGGGGCCTACAATGAGCAGTTCTTC	CASSLGSGGAYNEQFF
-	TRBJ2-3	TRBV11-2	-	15	TGTGCCGGCAGCGCCACCGGGATGGCCACAGATACGCGGTATTTT	CAGSATGMATDTRYF
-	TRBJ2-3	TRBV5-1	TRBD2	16	TGCGCCAGCAGCTCCACTGCTAGCGGTTCCACAGATACGGAGTATTTT	CASSSTASGSTDTEYF
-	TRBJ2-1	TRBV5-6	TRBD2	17	TGTACCAGCAGTTTGTTATCCGGCGGGGGGGCGTGGAATGAGCAGTTCTTC	CTSSLLSGGGAWNEQFF
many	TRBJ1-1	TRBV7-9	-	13	TGTGCCAGCAGCTTAGACCGGAGGACTGAAGCTTTCTTT	CASSLDRRTEAFF
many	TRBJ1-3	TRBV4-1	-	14	TGCGCCAGCAGCCCCCAGGGAATTGGTAACACCATATATTTT	CASSPQGIGNTIYF